This TCR beta chain was profiled in a study of control samples from healthy donors and cancer patients (dated by TCRdb to the early 2020s). In regard to this clone: No antigen is known for it. No base-level quality is on record; no much larger clone is a single base apart.

The library was built by means of the immunoSEQ multiplex PCR assay. TCRdb provides this immuneACCESS table in a form limited to in-frame rearrangements. Some clones are lacking; in checked studies, under half of them reflect an unresolved V gene, and why the rest are absent is not known. Present in this sample are tens of thousands of clones, less than 95% of which were seen just once. The ten largest clones capture about 4% of the sample. CDR1 is given as SNHLY and CDR2 as FYNNEI, both from the germline V gene. From cysteine to phenylalanine, the CDR3 is 12 amino acids long. The retained sequence is limited to the CDR3, 36 bases, with the frame set at the first base. Trimming removed 5 bases from V and 5 bases from J, leaving 10 bases between the germline ends.

The sample taken for sequencing was blood. The source is a woman aged 18-29 years in good health. Recombination connected TRBV2 to TRBJ2-7; a confident D gene designation cannot be given. The base sequence is TGTGCCAGCAGTCCCGACACGAACGAGCAGTACTTC. This is translated as CASSPDTNEQYF.